A selection of T cell receptor beta chains follows, all from one sample in a study of T cell repertoires in cytomegalovirus infection. TCRdb processed the reads anew with MiXCR; each CDR3 protein has one entry. Among 100,000 to 150,000 distinct CDR3 sequences listed, 20% to 30% were seen once. No antigen has been identified for these receptors. Sequencing was performed on PBMCs, sequenced either directly or after in vitro stimulation (not recorded which). These receptors all stem from a human donor in good health (CMV status not recorded). Some clones in this sample may be carry-over from other donors' samples. CDR3s include the opening cysteine and the closing phenylalanine or tryptophan. D genes are given only for firm matches. Expanded clones are given a class, and other clones once, few, many or no size at all.

j_gene,v_gene,abundance,len,d_gene,CDR3aa,CDR3nt
TRBJ2-1,TRBV14,few,14,TRBD2,CASSQVYGGSSQFF,TGTGCCAGCAGCCAAGTTTACGGCGGGAGCTCCCAGTTCTTC
TRBJ1-1,TRBV3-1,few,13,-,CASSQQEYLRAFF,TGTGCCAGCAGCCAACAGGAATACCTCAGGGCTTTCTTT
TRBJ1-2,TRBV7-9,few,15,-,CASSLVDGSGAGYTF,TGTGCCAGCAGCTTAGTCGACGGATCGGGAGCGGGCTACACCTTC
TRBJ2-1,TRBV6-2/TRBV6-3,few,16,TRBD2,CASSYGPAAGDNEQFF,TGTGCCAGCAGTTACGGGCCAGCCGCGGGGGACAATGAGCAGTTCTTC
TRBJ1-5,TRBV15,-,16,-,CATSRDGGRSNQPQHF,TGTGCCACCAGCAGAGATGGAGGGAGAAGCAATCAGCCCCAGCATTTT
TRBJ2-3,TRBV7-9,-,16,TRBD2,CASSRRLAGVADTQYF,TGTGCCAGCAGTCGACGACTAGCGGGAGTAGCGGATACGCAGTATTTT
TRBJ1-1,TRBV6-6,few,12,-,CASSYGSIEAFF,TGTGCCAGCAGTTACGGGAGCATTGAAGCTTTCTTT
TRBJ2-1,TRBV15,-,12,-,CATSSRAGEQFF,TGTGCCACCAGCAGCAGGGCAGGTGAGCAGTTCTTC
TRBJ2-3,TRBV24-1,-,16,TRBD1,CATSGADRGSTDTQYF,TGTGCCACCAGTGGGGCCGACAGGGGATCCACAGATACGCAGTATTTT
TRBJ1-2,TRBV6-1,many,15,-,CASRTLAGTNYGYTF,TGTGCCAGCAGAACCTTGGCAGGGACGAACTATGGCTACACCTTC
TRBJ1-1,TRBV11-3,many,17,-,CASSSATPLELNTEAFF,TGTGCCAGCAGCTCCGCGACACCATTAGAGTTGAACACTGAAGCTTTCTTT
TRBJ2-7,TRBV4-1,many,15,-,CASSQDWTVGSEQYF,TGCGCCAGCAGCCAAGACTGGACAGTCGGCAGCGAGCAGTACTTC
TRBJ2-1,TRBV5-1,few,14,-,CASSFRAGDDEQFF,TGCGCCAGCAGCTTCAGGGCAGGGGACGATGAGCAGTTCTTC
TRBJ2-7,TRBV7-2,-,15,-,CASSSTSGSSYEQYF,TGTGCCAGCAGCTCCACTAGTGGAAGCTCCTACGAGCAGTACTTC
TRBJ2-1,TRBV7-2,many,22,TRBD2,CASSLVGSSGMNSMGSYNEQFF,TGTGCCAGCAGCTTAGTCGGGTCGAGCGGGATGAATTCAATGGGCTCCTACAATGAGCAGTTCTTC
TRBJ2-7,TRBV19,many,15,-,CASSIVAGGSYEQYF,TGTGCCAGTAGTATTGTCGCTGGCGGCTCCTACGAGCAGTACTTC
TRBJ2-1,TRBV19,few,14,-,CASSISPGLGEQFF,TGTGCCAGTAGTATAAGTCCCGGGTTAGGTGAGCAGTTCTTC
TRBJ1-4,TRBV2,-,14,TRBD1,CASSVRDSGEKLFF,TGTGCCAGCAGTGTCCGGGACAGTGGCGAAAAACTGTTTTTT
TRBJ2-3,TRBV6-2/TRBV6-3,few,14,-,CASSLVGPTDTQYF,TGTGCCAGCAGTCTCGTGGGCCCCACAGATACGCAGTATTTT
TRBJ1-1,TRBV5-6,-,14,-,CASRSVGGSAEAFF,TGTGCCAGCAGGTCCGTCGGAGGGTCCGCTGAAGCTTTCTTT
TRBJ2-5,TRBV3-1,-,13,-,CASSQDISETQYF,TGTGCCAGCAGCCAAGACATATCAGAGACCCAGTACTTC
TRBJ2-5,TRBV19,few,12,-,CATWGGGETQYF,TGTGCCACCTGGGGAGGAGGTGAGACCCAGTACTTC
TRBJ2-3,TRBV28,-,18,TRBD2,CASSPYPSAGPSTDTQYF,TGTGCCAGCAGTCCTTACCCCTCAGCGGGACCTAGCACAGATACGCAGTATTTT
TRBJ2-6,TRBV12-3/TRBV12-4,many,17,-,CASRPGFSSYGANVLTF,TGTGCCAGCAGACCGGGCTTCAGCTCGTATGGGGCCAACGTCCTGACTTTC
TRBJ2-3,TRBV4-1,many,14,-,CASSQGHGADTQYF,TGCGCCAGCAGCCAAGGACACGGAGCAGATACGCAGTATTTT
TRBJ2-5,TRBV6-2/TRBV6-3,few,13,-,CASSYSGEETQYF,TGTGCCAGCAGTTACTCGGGAGAAGAGACCCAGTACTTC
TRBJ2-3,TRBV7-6,many,16,-,CASSLMSGTGGDTQYF,TGTGCCAGCAGCTTAATGTCGGGAACCGGGGGAGATACGCAGTATTTT